This T cell receptor (beta chain) was sequenced for a study of regulatory T cells in long-lasting Graves disease. Turning to the study itself: Newly diagnosed Graves' patients had taken antithyroid drugs under 3 months. Study outcomes and limitations: New patients shared fewer public clonotypes (over 900) than persistent patients did (roughly 2,700). Preferential use of TRBV28, TRBJ1-2 and TRBJ2-5 was seen in persistent disease.

Per germline, CDR1 PRHDT and CDR2 FYEKMQ (reference sequence). The CDR3 consists of 14 residues. Deletions cut 0 bases from V and 2 bases from J, with 7 bases between. This clonotype was picked up many times. Its antigen is unidentified. Regarding time point: newly diagnosed GD, antithyroid drugs for less than 3 months. The TCR library was prepared using RNA isolated from PBMCs. Relying on iRepertoire HTBI primers and Arm-PCR of CDR3 regions, the team built TCR beta libraries. TCRdb independently ran MiXCR on the multiplex PCR reads; one entry per CDR3 protein. The sample has some 240,000 distinct CDR3 sequences, roughly 19% seen once. Separately, the same data were catalogued under a study of T cells in Graves' hyperthyroidism and ophthalmopathy. As that report states: The HTBI primer set served for first-round RT-PCR of the TCR CDR3.

This chain links TRBV13 with TRBJ1-1; a weak D match, TRBD1 (5 bases). The source of this sequence is a woman under 40 with Graves disease. Sequencing was performed on peripheral blood mononuclear cells (PBMCs), taken at new diagnosis, from a patient treated with antithyroid drugs. The CDR3 loop is CASSLGQGNTEAFF. CDR3 in DNA: TGTGCCAGCAGCTTAGGGCAGGGTAACACTGAAGCTTTCTTT.